The entry below describes one T cell receptor beta chain. It has no known antigen specificity. There are no base qualities to consult, and no much larger clone falls within one base. V gives up 5 bases and J gives up 10 bases, and the segment between their germline ends measures 17 bases. The cysteine opens and the phenylalanine closes a CDR3 of 14 amino acids. The entry retains the CDR3 DNA only, 42 bases that are in frame from base 1. The germline V gene supplies CDR1 SGHVS and CDR2 FQNEAQ. The source of the sample is a study of blood T cells in healthy people across ages (dated by TCRdb to the mid-2010s). Looking at the study overall: Template switching captured roughly one uniquely barcoded TCR beta cDNA molecule per two T cells in model experiments. For two donors (one aged 18 to 29 and one aged 80 or older), the study analyzed two additional independent replicas of 1 million unique cDNA reads from the same blood draw. The donors were split into four age groups: young (average around 17 years), middle-aged (about 40), aged (roughly 68) and long-lived (82). Using deep sequencing normalized with unique cDNA molecular identifiers, the study measured how TCR beta repertoire diversity changes with age.

The library came from 5' RACE. The sequencer listed for this sample is Illumina HiSeq 2500. A second PCR of roughly 7 to 11 cycles was performed with a sample-barcoded 5' primer and a J-beta primer mix. A template-switch 5' adaptor carrying 12 random nucleotides introduced a unique molecular identifier onto each TCR beta cDNA molecule. Each sample yielded at least 3 million CDR3-containing paired-end reads. All of the RNA was converted into first-strand cDNA using the Mint cDNA synthesis kit, with a TRBC-specific oligonucleotide serving as the primer. After uracil-DNA glycosylase treatment, a first 18-cycle PCR used universal primers M1SS and BC2_uni_R on all cDNA. Concerning the study's data processing: Each sample was normalized by randomly selecting 1 million high-quality reads, each carrying a distinct molecular identifier. Reads sharing molecular identifiers were discarded rather than binned into consensus sequences. MiTCR, run with a Q25 quality threshold and the strictest error-elimination algorithm, handled CDR3 identification, clonotype clustering and error correction. Lower-bound total TCR beta diversity was estimated with a nonparametric unseen species model using Euler transformation. The public reads were run again by TCRdb, first through fastp at Q25 and then through MiXCR, and only productive beta chains were kept. Each record represents a unique CDR3 protein, reported with the most common genes and DNA among its rows. The V and J calls here are based on TCRdb, not the publication. The sample data list roughly 800,000 distinct CDR3 sequences, and more than 25% of these were observed just once. In total, the top ten clones hold about 3% of the sample.

Paper-wide results and their limitations: There was a strong correlation between observed TCR beta diversity and the percentage of naive T cells measured by flow cytometry. Donor CMV infection status was unknown, potentially confounding age-related changes in expanded clonotypes. Observed TCR beta diversity per million T cells fell roughly linearly with age, and a significant reduction was already apparent by age around 39. Estimates of total diversity based on one million sequenced T cells were considered lower bounds and underestimates. The long-lived group showed more naive CD4+ T cells, fewer expanded clones and increased TCR diversity than the aged group, suggesting age selection. Since profiling was done on bulk unsorted PBMCs, naive and antigen-experienced compartments could not be conclusively compared.

Systemically healthy Caucasian individuals from Russia, 35 to 40 in total and aged about 6 to 95 years, were included as donors. Approximately 9.7 milliliters of peripheral blood were drawn from each donor into EDTA-treated Vacutainer tubes. Ficoll-Paque density-gradient centrifugation was used to isolate PBMCs, with at least 6.5 million obtained per sample. Total RNA was extracted from PBMCs with Trizol reagent, with at least 6 micrograms obtained per sample. Naive CD45RAhigh/CD27high T cell percentages were measured by flow cytometry on a PBMC aliquot from every donor. This sample also belongs to another study, concerning T cells of mothers and their children. The second paper states: Donors were nine systemically healthy Caucasian individuals: three mothers and their six children. cDNA synthesis consumed the entire amount of extracted RNA, loaded at approximately 1.6 ug RNA in each 15 ul reaction. Sample barcodes and 2-4 random nucleotides were added via the M1S primer in the second PCR. Over 9.5 million TCR beta CDR3 reads came from each mother, compared with about 3 million reads from each child. TCR recombination output is similarly shaped by thymic selection in related and unrelated pairs, with a minor effect exerted by inherited differences. Normalized repertoire overlap was always found to be slightly, but never significantly, higher in related mother-child pairs than in unrelated mother-child pairs. No persistent microchimeric T cell clones were found, with a detection sensitivity of approximately 110 clones per million clonotypes. Deep NGS was used in the study to compare the TCR beta repertoires of mothers and children and to look for features that separate related mother-child pairs from unrelated individuals. On average, the children were roughly 11 +/- 4 years old, while the mothers were about 37 +/- 4 years old. After adapter ligation was performed with NEBNext reagents, the libraries were sequenced on an Illumina HiSeq 2000 with 100+100 nt paired-end reads. To avoid cross-contamination, the mother libraries and the child libraries were prepared a month apart and sequenced in separate runs. For each donor, somewhere between roughly 450,000 and 2,000,000 distinct TCR beta clonotypes were identified. Naive TCR beta clonotypes were estimated from low-frequency clonotypes matched to each donor's FACS-determined naive share, without sorting.

Here the chain combines TRBV7-8 and TRBJ1-4; TRBD1 is perhaps the D gene, given 6 matching bases. The receptor comes from a boy aged 5-17 years in good health. The specimen sequenced was blood. The CDR3 is CASSPGTIIGKLFF. The nucleotides read TGTGCCAGCAGCCCCGGGACAATAATAGGAAAACTGTTTTTT.